Presented here are 29 T cell receptor beta chains from one specimen sequenced in a study of CD8+CD57+ T cells in acquired aplastic anemia. The template for TCR beta VDJ and CDR3 sequence profiling was genomic DNA. TCRdb recomputed calls from the reads with MiXCR, one row per CDR3 protein. The table has some 210,000 distinct CDR3 sequences, approximately 60% seen once. The sequencing sample was made of sorted CD4+, CD8+, or CD8+CD57+ T cells (not recorded which) from PBMCs. Receptor source: a human donor in good health.

In the case of this clonotype: The junction departs from the called germline gene at one end, perhaps through a read error. V usage is TRBV10-3 and J usage is TRBJ2-5; D is perhaps TRBD2 (6 bases). The CDR3 length is 16 residues. Germline V gene lookup returns CDR1 ENHRY and CDR2 SYGVKD. The CDR3 here is CASSPFVRRDQETQYF. CDR3 nucleotides: TGTGCCAGCAGTCCATTCGTGCGGAGGGACCAAGAGACCCAGTACTTC.

The chain recombines TRBV5-1 with TRBJ2-3; no clear D gene. CDR1 is SGHRS, CDR2 YFSETQ, per germline. V was cut by 5 bases and J by 4 bases, with 8 bases left in between. The CDR3 sequence is 12 residues long. The CDR3 protein is CASSSVADTQYF. The CDR3 DNA reads TGCGCCAGCAGTTCAGTGGCAGATACGCAGTATTTT.

This clonotype was seen a handful of times. V gene TRBV2 combines with J gene TRBJ2-7, with 13 positions matching TRBD2. The CDR3 runs to 13 residues. Germline V CDR1 and CDR2: SNHLY, FYNNEI. With 6 bases clipped from V and 9 bases from J, the junction kept 5 bases outside the gene matches. Here the CDR3 reads CASRLAGGDGQYF. Here the CDR3 DNA reads TGTGCCAGCAGACTAGCGGGGGGGGATGGGCAGTACTTC.

This clonotype has a count of ten or more. The chain is built from TRBV7-9 and TRBJ1-2; 8 positions agree with TRBD1. Unmatched junction bases numbered 6, after V lost 1 base and J lost 2 bases. CDR3 length equals 16 residues. Germline V lookup: CDR1 SEHNR, CDR2 FQNEAQ (reference sequence). In nucleotides, the CDR3 is TGTGCCAGCAGCTTAGGTTTACAGGGGGGCAACTATGGCTACACCTTC. The encoded protein is CASSLGLQGGNYGYTF. The entire variable domain, with the rest obtained from reference TRBV7-9 and TRBJ1-2, is as follows: DTGVSQNPRHKITKRGQNVTFRCDPISEHNRLYWYRQTLGQGPEFLTYFQNEAQLEKSRLLSDRFSAERPKGSFSTLEIQRTEQGDSAMYLCASSLGLQGGNYGYTFGSGTRLTVV.

The sample holds a few counts of this clonotype. The V and J genes are TRBV20-1 and TRBJ1-2, with TRBD1 as a possible D gene (6 bases). The length of the CDR3 is 14 residues. The V gene lost 5 bases and the J gene lost 5 bases, with 18 bases spanning the gap. In germline, CDR1 is DFQATT, CDR2 SNEGSKA (reference sequence). For the CDR3, the DNA is TGCAGTGCTGATTTAAGGGTGAGGGGGTATGGCTACACCTTC. Protein sequence: CSADLRVRGYGYTF.

Points on this clonotype: The conserved phenylalanine or tryptophan is not found at the CDR3 terminus, so this likely reflects a read error. The DNA is omitted, as the CDR3 cannot be located on it reliably, and the CDR3 follows TCRdb's listing. The chain carries TRBV5-1 and TRBJ2-2; TRBD1 is the table's D call, not checked against the DNA. Germline loops: CDR1 SGHRS, CDR2 YFSETQ. 9 amino acids form the CDR3, both terminal residues included. The CDR3 loop is CASSGTGTQ.

This chain uses TRBV29-1 with TRBJ2-1; D is unresolved. The germline V gene has CDR1 SQVTM and CDR2 ANQGSEA. CDR3 size: 13 residues. Trimming shortened V by 4 bases and J by 11 bases, and 18 bases separated the two germline ends. This CDR3 reads CSVVEAVHTKQFF. DNA of the CDR3: TGCAGCGTTGTAGAGGCGGTGCATACGAAGCAGTTCTTC.

V is TRBV19 and J is TRBJ1-5, with D possibly being TRBD1 (5 bases). Trimming shortened V by 5 bases and J by 3 bases, and 14 bases separated the two germline ends. Germline assignment: CDR1 LNHDA and CDR2 SQIVND (reference sequence). This CDR3 spans 15 amino acids. The CDR3 DNA follows: TGTGCCAGTAGTCTCTCGACAGTTTCCAATCAGCCCCAGCATTTT. It encodes CASSLSTVSNQPQHF.

This clonotype was seen many times. The chain employs TRBV7-9 and TRBJ2-3; 7 nucleotides align to TRBD2. With V trimmed by 4 bases and J by 1 base, 8 bases remained unmatched. Germline loops: CDR1 SEHNR, CDR2 FQNEAQ (reference sequence). This CDR3 is 16 amino acids long. CDR3 loop: CASSSQAGPRTDTQYF. The CDR3 bases are TGTGCCAGCAGCTCGCAAGCGGGGCCCCGCACAGATACGCAGTATTTT.

There are many counts of this clonotype. The chain combines TRBV7-9 with TRBJ2-7, with no clear D. This CDR3 is built from 12 residues. Trimming took off 4 bases at V and 1 base at J, with 5 bases between the two ends. Germline loops: CDR1 SEHNR, CDR2 FQNEAQ (reference sequence). The CDR3: CASSSPSYEQYF. In DNA, the CDR3 is TGTGCCAGCAGCTCCCCATCCTACGAGCAGTACTTC.

The chain uses TRBV7-9 and TRBJ2-5; D possibly uses TRBD1 or TRBD2 (5 bases each). CDR3 size: 15 residues. V gave up 2 bases and J gave up 3 bases, with 13 bases separating them. Looked up from germline, CDR1 is SEHNR and CDR2 is FQNEAQ (reference sequence). The CDR3 here is CASSLSRQGEETQYF. For the CDR3, the DNA is TGTGCCAGCAGCTTAAGTCGGCAGGGAGAAGAGACCCAGTACTTC.

This clonotype was picked up a small number of times. The V call is TRBV7-4, the J call TRBJ1-2; no definite D call. V was trimmed by 7 bases and J by 6 bases, leaving 12 bases between them. This CDR3 spans 12 amino acids. Germline V CDR1 and CDR2: SGHVT, SQSDAQ. The CDR3 protein is CASTVEAHGYTF. The CDR3 DNA is TGTGCCAGCACCGTGGAGGCCCATGGCTACACCTTC.

In regard to this clonotype: The CDR3 does not close with the conserved phenylalanine or tryptophan, likely indicating a read error. The J gene is TRBJ1-6, the V gene TRBV7-2; no definite D call. Germline V gene sequence: CDR1 SGHTA, CDR2 FQGNSA. The CDR3 runs 17 residues. With 6 bases removed from V and 7 bases from J, the gap between germline ends came to 22 bases. In nucleotides, the CDR3 is TGTGCCAGCAGTAGACCCTCCGGGCCTAACTGGAATTCACCCCTCCACTCT. This gives the protein CASSRPSGPNWNSPLHS.

The chain uses TRBV7-2 and TRBJ2-7, with D unresolved. The CDR3 has 12 residues. Deletions cut 8 bases from V and 1 base from J, with 9 bases between. From germline, CDR1 is SGHTA and CDR2 FQGNSA. The CDR3 sequence is CASSTPSYEQYF. In DNA form, the CDR3 reads TGTGCCAGCTCGACGCCATCCTACGAGCAGTACTTC.

This clonotype was counted at least ten times. This chain connects TRBV7-2 to TRBJ1-5; possible D gene TRBD1, 5 bases. The CDR3 extends over 16 amino acids. Trimming removed 1 base at V and 2 bases at J, with 12 bases between. Germline loops: CDR1 SGHTA, CDR2 FQGNSA. The chain's CDR3 is CASSLGGDPRNQPQHF. The CDR3 nucleotides read TGTGCCAGCAGCTTAGGAGGGGACCCTCGCAATCAGCCCCAGCATTTT.

This clonotype was seen a handful of times. A much bigger clone sits one base away, suggesting this may be a read error. A read error is likely, as this CDR3 ends without the conserved phenylalanine or tryptophan. The chain combines TRBV29-1 with TRBJ2-1; D is undetermined. Trimming took 2 bases from V and 3 from J, leaving 11 bases between them. The CDR3 length is 14 residues. Germline CDR1 reads SQVTM; CDR2 reads ANQGSEA. CDR3 in DNA: TGCAGCGTTGAACTCCCGCGGTTCTACAATGAGCAGTTCCTC. Its translation: CSVELPRFYNEQFL.

In regard to this clonotype: The junction differs from germline at one of its ends, possibly a read error. V usage is TRBV4-1 and J usage is TRBJ2-2; 8 bases are a match to TRBD1. Germline lookup yields CDR1 MGHRA and CDR2 YSYEKL. This CDR3 contains 15 residues. The CDR3 protein is CTSSQGQGSTGELFF. CDR3 bases: TGCACCAGCAGCCAAGGACAGGGTAGTACCGGGGAGCTGTTTTTT.

The chain couples TRBV20-1 to TRBJ2-3, with D tentatively TRBD1 (7 bases). The CDR3 spans 16 residues. CDR1 is DFQATT, CDR2 SNEGSKA, per germline (reference sequence). V was pared by 0 bases and J by 6 bases, with 19 bases between. The CDR3, as DNA: TGCAGTGCTAGAGATAACTCAGGGGGGCTGCTGGATACGCAGTATTTT. Amino acid sequence: CSARDNSGGLLDTQYF.

This clonotype appeared a few times. The chain has TRBV9 and TRBJ2-3, with unresolved D. The CDR3 is 14 amino acids. Germline loops: CDR1 SGDLS, CDR2 YYNGEE. Trimming pared 1 base from V and 1 base from J, leaving 7 bases between. The chain's CDR3 is CASSVQFGTDTQYF. The CDR3 region has the DNA TGTGCCAGCAGCGTACAGTTTGGCACAGATACGCAGTATTTT.

The chain is built from TRBV19 and TRBJ2-1; 13 bases agree with TRBD2. The CDR3 runs to 16 residues. CDR1 LNHDA and CDR2 SQIVND come from the germline V gene (reference sequence). Germline trimming cut 4 bases from V and 5 bases from J; bases unmatched to any gene: 5. The CDR3 spells CASSRGLAGTNNEQFF. The CDR3 nucleotides are TGTGCCAGTAGTAGGGGACTAGCGGGAACGAACAATGAGCAGTTCTTC.

The V gene is TRBV20-1, the J gene TRBJ2-7, with TRBD2 matching 7 bases. Germline trimming cut 2 bases from V and 4 bases from J; bases unmatched to any gene: 14. This CDR3 is 16 amino acids long. CDR1 is DFQATT, CDR2 SNEGSKA, per germline (reference sequence). The CDR3 DNA reads as TGCAGTGCTAGAAATGAAGCGGGATCTTGGGGATACGAGCAGTACTTC. Amino acid sequence: CSARNEAGSWGYEQYF.

This clonotype was found a few times. The gene calls are TRBV29-1 and TRBJ1-2, with TRBD1 matching over 8 bases. The CDR3 contains 14 residues. Germline CDR1 SQVTM, CDR2 ANQGSEA. The V and J ends lost 6 bases and 6 bases, in that order; junction bases with no gene match: 12. CDR3 in amino acids: CSVVSPGGANGYTF. CDR3 DNA: TGCAGCGTCGTTTCCCCAGGGGGCGCGAATGGCTACACCTTC.

Ten or more counts support this clonotype. The chain combines TRBV9 with TRBJ2-3, with 10 positions matching TRBD2. V shed 2 bases and J 1 base; nucleotides not matched to a gene: 1. The CDR3 extends over 15 amino acids. CDR1 and CDR2 (germline): SGDLS, YYNGEE. CDR3 coding DNA: TGTGCCAGCAGCGTGGGGACTAGCGGCACAGATACGCAGTATTTT. Protein product: CASSVGTSGTDTQYF.

This clonotype came up once. The chain couples TRBV20-1 to TRBJ1-1, with 9 bases aligning to TRBD1. Germline V gene data show CDR1 as DFQATT and CDR2 as SNEGSKA (reference sequence). This CDR3 has 16 residues. V gave up 3 bases and J gave up 0 bases; unmatched junction bases: 8. The CDR3 loop reads CSARANRGRMNTEAFF. The CDR3 DNA follows: TGCAGTGCTAGGGCAAACAGGGGGCGCATGAACACTGAAGCTTTCTTT.

This chain links TRBV9 with TRBJ2-7; 10 nucleotides line up with TRBD1. Germline values: CDR1 SGDLS, CDR2 YYNGEE. V was clipped by 3 bases and J by 7 bases; unmatched bases: 7. This CDR3 spans 14 amino acids. The DNA for the CDR3 is TGTGCCAGCAGCGCGACAGGGGGCCTGGGAGAGCAGTACTTC. This encodes CASSATGGLGEQYF.

This clonotype has at least ten counts. The chain links TRBV29-1 to TRBJ2-7; TRBD2 matches at 7 bases. Germline trimming cut 0 bases from V and 7 bases from J; bases unmatched to any gene: 6. The germline V gene encodes CDR1 SQVTM and CDR2 ANQGSEA. The CDR3 consists of 13 residues. CDR3 loop: CSVEEVAGGEQYF. In DNA form, the CDR3 reads TGCAGCGTTGAAGAAGTTGCCGGGGGGGAGCAGTACTTC.

The chain joins TRBV29-1 to TRBJ1-1; 9 bases agree with TRBD1. With V trimmed by 4 bases and J by 1 base, 7 bases remained unmatched. CDR3 length: 15 amino acids. Germline CDR1 SQVTM, CDR2 ANQGSEA. Written as DNA, the CDR3 is TGCAGCGTTGTACCCCGGACAGGGGCGAACACTGAAGCTTTCTTT. Translating gives CSVVPRTGANTEAFF.

This clonotype was picked up many times. The CDR3 DNA reads TGCAGTGCCCCTGGGGGGGGGGGACAGGGCTACGAGCAGTACTTC. As protein: CSAPGGGGQGYEQYF. The rearrangement uses TRBV20-1 and TRBJ2-7, with 9 bases fitting TRBD1. The CDR3 length is 15 residues. Germline-derived CDR1 and CDR2 are DFQATT and SNEGSKA (reference sequence). The trim removed 6 bases at V and 3 bases at J, leaving 12 bases unmatched.

The gene calls are TRBV7-9 and TRBJ1-1; 7 positions match TRBD1. V shed 5 bases, J shed 1 base, and the junction held 7 bases outside the gene matches. There are 15 residues in the CDR3. Germline assignment: CDR1 SEHNR and CDR2 FQNEAQ (reference sequence). CDR3 loop: CASSPRTGENTEAFF. In DNA, the CDR3 is TGTGCCAGCAGCCCACGGACAGGAGAGAACACTGAAGCTTTCTTT.